One and the same sample provided the 25 T cell receptor beta chains below, sequenced in a study of blood T cell repertoires in COVID-19. Data came from immunoSEQ multiplex PCR; TCRdb stores just in-frame clones and leaves some out. Of approximately 30,000 clones listed, roughly 80% are singletons. Source material: peripheral blood. The receptors were sampled from a man in his fifties with active or convalescent COVID-19.

The CDR3 DNA reads as TGTGCCAGCAGTTACCCGAGCGGGGCGAACACCGGGGAGCTGTTTTTT. Its protein is CASSYPSGANTGELFF. The chain carries TRBV6-6 and TRBJ2-2; TRBD2 matches 7 bases. The junction had 3 bases not matched to a gene; V was cut back by 2 bases and J by 0 bases. The germline V gene encodes CDR1 MNHNY and CDR2 SVGAGI (reference sequence). This CDR3 region has 16 residues.

This chain links TRBV5-5 with TRBJ2-1; D perhaps matches TRBD2 (6 bases). V was pared by 1 base and J by 7 bases, with 9 bases between. Germline assignment: CDR1 SGHKS and CDR2 YYEKEE (reference sequence). There are 13 residues in the CDR3. The CDR3, as DNA: TGTGCCAGCAGCTTGACTAGCCGAAATGAGCAGTTCTTC. This sequence encodes CASSLTSRNEQFF.

This chain connects TRBV10-3 to TRBJ2-7; possibly TRBD1 for D (6 bases). There are 14 residues in the CDR3. V gave up 2 bases and J gave up 4 bases, with 12 bases separating them. Germline CDR1 and CDR2: ENHRY and SYGVKD. The CDR3 DNA sequence: TGTGCCATCAGTGAGGAAGGGGGAATGTACGAGCAGTACTTC. It specifies CAISEEGGMYEQYF.

The rearrangement links TRBV7-9 to TRBJ2-1; 7 bases are shared with TRBD2. Per the germline V gene, CDR1 is SEHNR and CDR2 is FQNEAQ (reference sequence). The CDR3 is 11 amino acids. The V gene end was trimmed by 5 bases and the J gene end by 12 bases; junction bases not matched to a gene: 4. The CDR3 sequence is CASSPGTMQFF. The DNA of the CDR3 is TGTGCCAGCAGCCCCGGGACTATGCAGTTCTTC.

The chain links TRBV19 to TRBJ2-5; weak D call: TRBD2 (5 bases). Germline assignment: CDR1 LNHDA and CDR2 SQIVND (reference sequence). The V end lost 2 bases, the J end lost 4 bases, and 14 bases lay between the germline ends. CDR3 size: 15 residues. The CDR3 loop reads CASSIRTDSGETQYF. The DNA for the CDR3 is TGTGCCAGTAGTATACGGACGGACTCCGGAGAGACCCAGTACTTC.

J is TRBJ1-3 and V is TRBV3-1 (or the pseudogene TRBV3-2), with D perhaps matching TRBD1 (5 bases). Between the trimmed V and J ends, which lost 4 bases and 0 bases, there was a span of 10 bases. Germline assignment: CDR1 LGHDT and CDR2 YNNKEL (reference sequence). CDR3 length: 15 amino acids. The CDR3 is CASSLDRSSGNTIYF. In nucleotides, the CDR3 is TGTGCCAGCAGCCTCGACAGAAGCTCTGGAAACACCATATATTTT.

V and J are TRBV4-1 and TRBJ1-3; 7 bases line up with TRBD1. Germline CDR1 and CDR2: MGHRA and YSYEKL. The CDR3 extends over 15 amino acids. After removal of 9 bases from V and 0 bases from J, the junction contained 8 bases not matched to a gene. CDR3 sequence: CASRSWDSSGNTIYF. CDR3 in DNA: TGCGCCAGTCGTAGTTGGGACAGCTCTGGAAACACCATATATTTT.

The chain couples TRBV2 to TRBJ2-7; 8 positions match TRBD1. The V gene's germline CDR1 is SNHLY and CDR2 FYNNEI. This CDR3 spans 13 amino acids. V dropped 4 bases and J dropped 9; count of bases not matched to a gene: 8. As DNA, the CDR3 is TGTGCCAGCAGTGCGGACAGGGCATTTCGGCAGTACTTC. Its translation: CASSADRAFRQYF.

This chain joins TRBV20-1 and TRBJ1-1; no definite D call. CDR3 length: 16 residues. Trimming removed 3 bases from V and 0 bases from J, with 17 bases in between. Per germline, CDR1 DFQATT and CDR2 SNEGSKA (reference sequence). The CDR3 protein is CSASRSAGSMNTEAFF. The CDR3 nucleotides read TGCAGTGCTAGTAGATCAGCGGGGAGTATGAACACTGAAGCTTTCTTT.

The sample holds a few counts of this clone. This chain uses TRBV28 with TRBJ1-6; the D gene is possibly TRBD1 (5 bases). The CDR3 runs 15 residues. CDR1 is MDHEN and CDR2 is SYDVKM in the germline V gene. Between the trimmed V and J ends, which lost 5 bases and 3 bases, there was a span of 11 bases. The CDR3 sequence is CASSGGDSYNSPLHF. The CDR3, as DNA: TGTGCCAGCAGTGGAGGGGATAGCTATAATTCACCCCTCCACTTT.

A single count supports this clone. V usage is TRBV14 and J usage is TRBJ2-6; 7 bases line up with TRBD2. After removal of 8 bases from V and 2 bases from J, the junction contained 6 bases not matched to a gene. The CDR3 contains 15 residues. CDR1 and CDR2 (germline): SGHDN, FVKESK. This chain's CDR3 is CASAPGGTGANVLTF. The CDR3 DNA reads TGTGCCAGCGCCCCGGGGGGTACTGGGGCCAACGTCCTGACTTTC.

The rearrangement uses TRBV19 and TRBJ1-1; D gene uncertain. The ends were cut back, 0 bases at V and 8 bases at J, with 10 bases in the middle. Germline CDR1 LNHDA, CDR2 SQIVND (reference sequence). This CDR3 has 13 residues. DNA for the CDR3: TGTGCCAGTAGTATAGATGACGGGAAGGAAGCTTTCTTT. This sequence encodes CASSIDDGKEAFF. The full variable domain, in which reference TRBV19 and TRBJ1-1 provide the parts outside the CDR3, is DGGITQSPKYLFRKEGQNVTLSCEQNLNHDAMYWYRQDPGQGLRLIYYSQIVNDFQKGDIAEGYSVSREKKESFPLTVTSAQKNPTAFYLCASSIDDGKEAFFGQGTRLTVV.

The chain joins TRBV28 to TRBJ2-6; perhaps TRBD2 as D (6 bases). Germline loops: CDR1 MDHEN, CDR2 SYDVKM. V was cut by 3 bases and J by 4 bases, with 22 bases left in between. The CDR3 sequence is 19 residues long. CDR3 residues: CASSFLGGGVVGGANVLTF. The CDR3 DNA sequence: TGTGCCAGCAGTTTTCTGGGGGGTGGTGTGGTGGGAGGGGCCAACGTCCTGACTTTC.

V gene TRBV5-1 combines with J gene TRBJ1-2, with 7 bases that match TRBD1. The CDR3 runs to 13 residues. CDR1 is SGHRS, CDR2 YFSETQ, per germline. Trimming cost V 5 bases and J 3 bases; bases outside gene matches: 4. The CDR3 bases are TGCGCCAGCAGGCAAGGGGGCGACTATGGCTACACCTTC. It is translated as CASRQGGDYGYTF.

A few counts support this clone. The rearrangement links TRBV29-1 to TRBJ2-2, with 14 bases fitting TRBD2. V was clipped by 6 bases and J by 6 bases; unmatched bases: 3. From germline, CDR1 is SQVTM and CDR2 ANQGSEA. This CDR3 is 14 amino acids long. The CDR3, as DNA: TGCAGCGTCAGACTAGCGGGGGGGCCCGGGGAGCTGTTTTTT. Translated, it gives CSVRLAGGPGELFF.

The chain has TRBV12-3 or TRBV12-4 and TRBJ1-2; D not certain. The CDR3 extends over 13 amino acids. The germline V and J ends were trimmed by 7 bases and 1 base, with 10 bases remaining between them. CDR3 amino acids: CASISSLNYGYTF. DNA for the CDR3: TGTGCCAGCATTTCTTCCCTTAACTATGGCTACACCTTC.

The chain is built from TRBV4-1 and TRBJ1-5; D not resolved. Germline V gene lookup returns CDR1 MGHRA and CDR2 YSYEKL. V lost 2 bases and J lost 5, with 19 bases in between. The CDR3 spans 17 residues. CDR3 nucleotides: TGCGCCAGCAGCCAATACCCCCCTGGTGAGGGTTATCAGCCCCAGCATTTT. As protein: CASSQYPPGEGYQPQHF.

This chain links TRBV11-2 with TRBJ2-1; 9 bases agree with TRBD2. The CDR3 has 15 amino acids. Germline V gene data show CDR1 as SGHAT and CDR2 as FQNNGV. J gave up 8 bases and V 5 bases, and 10 bases lay outside the gene matches. CDR3 bases: TGTGCCAGCAGCCCCCGCGGAGGCGGGGGGGATGAGCAGTTCTTC. It encodes CASSPRGGGGDEQFF.

This clone appeared a few times. This chain uses TRBV27 with TRBJ1-2; D perhaps matches TRBD1 (5 bases). Germline V gene lookup returns CDR1 MNHEY and CDR2 SMNVEV (reference sequence). There are 15 residues in the CDR3. Trimming left V 2 bases short and J 7 bases short, with 17 bases between. The CDR3 bases are TGTGCCAGCAGTTTACAGGGTTCGGGTCTCGGTGGCTACACCTTC. As protein: CASSLQGSGLGGYTF.

A single count supports this clone. The V call is TRBV27, the J call TRBJ2-2; a weak D match, TRBD2 (5 bases). The germline V gene has CDR1 MNHEY and CDR2 SMNVEV (reference sequence). The V end lost 0 bases, the J end lost 7 bases, and 12 bases lay between the germline ends. The CDR3 consists of 15 residues. The CDR3 loop is CASSLSGGSYGELFF. The DNA for the CDR3 is TGTGCCAGCAGTTTATCTGGCGGGTCTTACGGGGAGCTGTTTTTT.

This chain connects TRBV4-1 to TRBJ2-1; weak D call: TRBD1 (6 bases). V dropped 4 bases and J dropped 10 bases, with 14 bases sitting between them. The CDR3 length is 13 residues. Germline values: CDR1 MGHRA, CDR2 YSYEKL. CDR3 sequence: CASSPRRGEEQFF. Written as DNA, the CDR3 is TGCGCCAGCAGCCCCCGCAGGGGAGAAGAGCAGTTCTTC.

V gene TRBV28 combines with J gene TRBJ1-1, with unresolved D. Germline V gene data show CDR1 as MDHEN and CDR2 as SYDVKM. V lost 7 bases and J 5 bases, leaving 8 bases between the germline ends. The CDR3 runs to 11 residues. CDR3 sequence reads: CASISGTEAFF. CDR3 DNA: TGTGCCAGCATTTCGGGGACTGAAGCTTTCTTT.

The J gene is TRBJ1-3, the V gene TRBV3-1 (or the pseudogene TRBV3-2); 8 bases are a match to TRBD1. The ends lost 0 bases at V and 5 bases at J; junction bases unmatched: 12. From germline, CDR1 is LGHDT and CDR2 YNNKEL (reference sequence). The CDR3 is 18 residues long. CDR3 loop: CASSQEGQEIRARNTIYF. The CDR3 DNA is TGTGCCAGCAGCCAAGAGGGACAGGAGATTCGGGCGAGAAACACCATATATTTT.

This chain links TRBV18 with TRBJ2-7; TRBD1 might be the D (5 bases). From germline, CDR1 is KGHSH and CDR2 LQKENI. The V and J ends lost 3 bases and 5 bases respectively, with 5 bases between them. This CDR3 has 11 amino acids. The CDR3 is CASSPRDEQYF. CDR3 bases: TGTGCCAGCTCACCCAGGGACGAGCAGTACTTC. Drawing the rest from reference TRBV18 and TRBJ2-7, the complete variable domain is NAGVMQNPRHLVRRRGQEARLRCSPMKGHSHVYWYRQLPEEGLKFMVYLQKENIIDESGMPKERFSAEFPKEGPSILRIQQVVRGDSAAYFCASSPRDEQYFGPGTRLTVT.

In its sample, this clone was seen a few times. This rearrangement joins TRBV6-5 to TRBJ1-5; D gene ambiguous. The V end lost 0 bases, the J end lost 0 bases, and 6 bases lay between the germline ends. The germline V gene encodes CDR1 MNHEY and CDR2 SVGAGI. CDR3 size: 15 residues. The CDR3 reads CASSYSVYSNQPQHF. The CDR3 DNA follows: TGTGCCAGCAGTTACTCTGTTTATAGCAATCAGCCCCAGCATTTT.